A single sample is the source of the 22 T cell receptor beta chains below, sequenced in a study of long-term antiretroviral therapy in people with HIV. Running of the v3.0 immunoSEQ assay took place at survey level. Produced via immunoSEQ multiplex PCR; TCRdb's table is partial and in-frame only. In the table there are tens of thousands of clones, roughly 80% of which are singletons. The source material was unsorted PBMCs, sampled 1.1 years before starting antiretroviral therapy. Receptors originate from a woman in her forties with HIV.

The chain links TRBV7-2 to TRBJ2-3, with TRBD1 matching over 7 bases. The junction had 5 bases not matched to a gene; V was cut back by 3 bases and J by 2 bases. The CDR3 sequence is 15 residues long. In germline, CDR1 is SGHTA, CDR2 FQGNSA. CDR3 DNA sequence: TGTGCCAGCAGCTTGAGACAGGGCTTCACAGATACGCAGTATTTT. It codes for CASSLRQGFTDTQYF.

The V call is TRBV5-4, the J call TRBJ2-4; no firm D call. V was clipped by 4 bases and J by 5 bases, with 7 bases between them. The CDR3 is 12 amino acids. Germline-derived CDR1 and CDR2 are SGHNT and YYREEE (reference sequence). CDR3 residues: CASSDRENIQYF. For the CDR3, the DNA is TGTGCCAGCAGCGACCGGGAAAACATTCAGTACTTC.

The chain is built from TRBV11-2 and TRBJ1-5, with D possibly matching TRBD1 (5 bases). CDR1 is SGHAT and CDR2 is FQNNGV in the germline V gene. This CDR3 is 13 amino acids long. With 1 base removed from V and 5 bases from J, the gap between germline ends came to 6 bases. Here the CDR3 DNA reads TGTGCCAGCAGCTTAGGCAGGGATCAGCCCCAGCATTTT. Translating gives CASSLGRDQPQHF.

V and J are TRBV7-6 and TRBJ2-5, with D perhaps TRBD1 (6 bases). With 6 bases removed from V and 2 bases from J, the gap between germline ends came to 13 bases. The CDR3 is 14 residues long. The V gene's germline CDR1 is SGHVS and CDR2 FNYEAQ. This CDR3 reads CASSFRGRQETQYF. The CDR3 DNA reads as TGTGCCAGCAGTTTCAGGGGTCGACAAGAGACCCAGTACTTC.

The chain combines TRBV11-2 with TRBJ2-1; the match to TRBD2 covers 7 bases. CDR1 and CDR2 from the germline V gene are SGHAT and FQNNGV. The CDR3 has 15 residues. With V trimmed by 1 base and J by 7 bases, 7 bases remained unmatched. CDR3 in amino acids: CASSLGAGRGNEQFF. As DNA, the CDR3 is TGTGCCAGCAGCTTAGGAGCGGGGAGAGGGAATGAGCAGTTCTTC.

V usage is TRBV5-1 and J usage is TRBJ1-4; 7 nucleotides match TRBD1. This CDR3 has 18 amino acids. Per germline, CDR1 SGHRS and CDR2 YFSETQ. Germline trimming cut 0 bases from V and 7 bases from J; bases unmatched to any gene: 15. CDR3 sequence (DNA): TGCGCCAGCAGCTTGGCGGTACGGACAGGCTCCAGGAGTGAAAAACTGTTTTTT. This gives the protein CASSLAVRTGSRSEKLFF. Full variable domain (missing parts from reference TRBV5-1 and TRBJ1-4): KAGVTQTPRYLIKTRGQQVTLSCSPISGHRSVSWYQQTPGQGLQFLFEYFSETQRNKGNFPGRFSGRQFSNSRSEMNVSTLELGDSALYLCASSLAVRTGSRSEKLFFGSGTQLSVL.

The V and J genes are TRBV9 and TRBJ1-4; D unresolved. Germline CDR1 is SGDLS and CDR2 is YYNGEE. V was pared by 0 bases and J by 7 bases, with 10 bases between. The CDR3 loop spans 14 amino acids. The CDR3 nucleotides read TGTGCCAGCAGCGTAGCAGCGGGCGGTGAAAAACTGTTTTTT. It is translated as CASSVAAGGEKLFF.

The rearrangement uses TRBV7-7 and TRBJ1-4; D ambiguous. The germline V and J ends were trimmed by 4 bases and 7 bases, with 10 bases remaining between them. The length of the CDR3 is 13 residues. From germline, CDR1 is SSHAT and CDR2 FNYEAQ (reference sequence). CDR3 DNA: TGTGCCAGCAGCTCGGCCCCTGGTGAAAAACTGTTTTTT. Residues: CASSSAPGEKLFF.

CDR3 loop: CASSISGSYEQYF. The CDR3 DNA reads TGTGCCAGCAGCATCAGCGGGAGCTACGAGCAGTACTTC. The chain employs TRBV27 and TRBJ2-7, with 8 bases lining up with TRBD2. V trimming: 6 bases; J trimming: 3 bases; junction bases outside the gene matches: 4. This CDR3 comprises 13 residues. Germline V gene lookup returns CDR1 MNHEY and CDR2 SMNVEV (reference sequence).

CDR3: CASSQELAATSYEQYF. In DNA, the CDR3 is TGTGCCAGCAGCCAAGAACTAGCGGCAACCTCCTACGAGCAGTACTTC. The V call is TRBV4-2, the J call TRBJ2-7, with 8 bases aligning to TRBD2. Trimming took 0 bases from V and 0 from J; bases not matched to a gene: 4. From germline, CDR1 is LGHNA and CDR2 YNFKEQ. This CDR3 is built from 16 residues.

The chain couples TRBV27 to TRBJ1-1, with TRBD1 matching over 7 bases. CDR1 is MNHEY and CDR2 is SMNVEV in the germline V gene (reference sequence). The CDR3 has 14 amino acids. V shed 5 bases and J 3 bases; nucleotides not matched to a gene: 6. CDR3 DNA: TGTGCCAGCAGTCGGACAGGACTGTACACTGAAGCTTTCTTT. Protein sequence: CASSRTGLYTEAFF.

The chain recombines TRBV27 with TRBJ2-7, with D uncertain. This CDR3 is built from 14 residues. Germline lookup yields CDR1 MNHEY and CDR2 SMNVEV (reference sequence). Trimming removed 4 bases at V and 3 bases at J, with 13 bases between. CDR3 loop: CASSSVLSNYEQYF. CDR3 DNA sequence: TGTGCCAGCAGTTCGGTGCTTAGTAACTACGAGCAGTACTTC.

The J gene is TRBJ1-1, the V gene TRBV5-6; 8 nucleotides match TRBD1. V gave up 6 bases and J gave up 1 base; unmatched junction bases: 11. The germline gives CDR1 SGHDT, CDR2 YYEEEE. This CDR3 spans 16 amino acids. CDR3: CASIKDRVNTNTEAFF. In DNA form, the CDR3 reads TGTGCCAGCATCAAGGACAGGGTCAATACGAACACTGAAGCTTTCTTT.

This clone appeared a few times. This rearrangement joins TRBV7-2 to TRBJ2-7, with D unresolved. Germline lookup yields CDR1 SGHTA and CDR2 FQGNSA. This CDR3 has 12 residues. Trimming shortened V by 1 base and J by 6 bases, and 7 bases separated the two germline ends. The CDR3 reads CASSLELAEQYF. The CDR3 coding sequence is TGTGCCAGCAGCTTAGAGCTTGCCGAGCAGTACTTC.

The genes are TRBV29-1 and TRBJ1-2, with 11 bases identical to TRBD1. V lost 6 bases to trimming and J lost 7 bases; unmatched junction nucleotides: 4. Germline lookup yields CDR1 SQVTM and CDR2 ANQGSEA. CDR3 length: 12 amino acids. CDR3 sequence: CSVAGTGGGYTF. In nucleotides, the CDR3 is TGCAGCGTGGCGGGGACAGGGGGTGGCTACACCTTC.

CDR3 loop: CASQGGEPSSRGNQPQHF. CDR3 DNA: TGTGCCAGCCAGGGGGGTGAGCCCTCCAGTAGGGGCAATCAGCCCCAGCATTTT. The rearrangement links TRBV7-9 to TRBJ1-5, with 7 nucleotides matching TRBD1. V lost 8 bases and J lost 2; bases outside the gene matches: 18. This CDR3 contains 18 residues. In germline, CDR1 is SEHNR, CDR2 FQNEAQ (reference sequence).

The CDR3 nucleotides read TGTGCCAGCAGCCCAGGAAGCCGGGGGCAGAGATACGAGCAGTACTTC. It codes for CASSPGSRGQRYEQYF. The V and J genes are TRBV13 and TRBJ2-7; D is tentatively TRBD1 or TRBD2 (6 bases each). The CDR3 is 16 amino acids. CDR1 and CDR2 (germline): PRHDT, FYEKMQ (reference sequence). V lost 5 bases and J lost 4, with 21 bases in between.

The chain has TRBV10-3 and TRBJ1-6; the D gene is possibly TRBD1 (6 bases). The CDR3 has 16 residues. Germline V CDR1 and CDR2: ENHRY, SYGVKD. The V end lost 0 bases, the J end lost 10 bases, and 16 bases lay between the germline ends. The CDR3 loop reads CAISESPGAASSPLHF. For the CDR3, the DNA is TGTGCCATCAGTGAGTCGCCGGGGGCGGCTAGCTCACCCCTCCACTTT.

This clone was found a few times. This chain joins TRBV2 and TRBJ1-5, with unresolved D. CDR3 length equals 15 residues. Trimming left V 2 bases short and J 2 bases short, with 10 bases between. Germline CDR1 and CDR2: SNHLY and FYNNEI. CDR3 in amino acids: CASSESYGGNQPQHF. As DNA, the CDR3 is TGTGCCAGCAGTGAAAGTTACGGGGGCAATCAGCCCCAGCATTTT.

This clone has a handful of counts. The CDR3 spells CASGGTGGLYGYTF. The CDR3 DNA reads as TGTGCTAGTGGTGGGACAGGGGGTCTCTATGGCTACACCTTC. This chain uses TRBV12-5 with TRBJ1-2, with 11 bases aligning to TRBD1. The ends lost 5 bases at V and 4 bases at J; junction bases unmatched: 3. This CDR3 contains 14 residues. Per the germline V gene, CDR1 is LGHNT and CDR2 is FRNRAP. The full variable domain, completed using reference TRBV12-5 and TRBJ1-2, is DARVTQTPRHKVTEMGQEVTMRCQPILGHNTVFWYRQTMMQGLELLAYFRNRAPLDDSGMPKDRFSAEMPDATLATLKIQPSEPRDSAVYFCASGGTGGLYGYTFGSGTRLTVV.

V usage is TRBV12-5 and J usage is TRBJ2-1, with 9 positions matching TRBD2. J lost 2 bases, V lost 3 bases, and 5 bases had no gene match. The CDR3 consists of 16 residues. The germline CDR1 and CDR2 sequences are LGHNT and FRNRAP. The CDR3 DNA reads as TGTGCTAGTGGTTTAGAGACTAGCGGAACCTACAATGAGCAGTTCTTC. As protein: CASGLETSGTYNEQFF.

The chain employs TRBV5-1 and TRBJ2-2; D is possibly TRBD1 (5 bases). V shed 2 bases and J shed 3 bases, with 11 bases lying between them. This CDR3 has 15 amino acids. Germline CDR1 and CDR2: SGHRS and YFSETQ. CDR3: CASSLVGPDTGELFF. In DNA form, the CDR3 reads TGCGCCAGCAGCTTAGTGGGGCCCGACACCGGGGAGCTGTTTTTT.